This T cell receptor (beta chain) came from a study of T cell clonality in common variable immunodeficiency. Findings of the study overall: Shared TCRbeta clones were fewer between CVID subjects than controls. Common variable immunodeficiency TCR beta sequences reportedly had fewer deletions and N-nucleotide insertions.

Assay used: immunoSEQ multiplex PCR; TCRdb lists only in-frame clones, some missing. This sample includes approximately 20,000 clones with no singletons; its ten biggest clones take up around 25%. The V gene's germline CDR1 is LGHNA and CDR2 YNFKEQ. This CDR3 spans 16 amino acids. Diagnosis required reduced IgG, IgA and/or IgM with specific antibody deficiency. Blood came from CVID subjects not ill and not taking immunomodulatory or immunosuppressive medication. Donors gave roughly 4.5 to 8.5 ml heparinized peripheral whole blood. This clone appeared many times. Its matching antigen is unknown. Sequence at one end of the junction differs from germline and may be a read error. Read coverage stops 3 residues before the CDR3 terminus; the germline J gene supplies the remainder.

Sequenced material: peripheral blood mononuclear cells. The source of this sequence is a human donor with common variable immunodeficiency. The chain combines TRBV4-2 with TRBJ1-5; D is perhaps TRBD1 (6 bases). CDR3 in amino acids: CASSQDWAGAYQPQHF. The DNA read from the CDR3 is TGCGCCAGCAGCCAAGATTGGGCGGGGGCATATCAGCCC.